The T cell receptor beta chain under discussion was sequenced for a study of blood T cells in healthy people across ages. Next came a second PCR, run for about 6 to 12 cycles, which used a sample-barcoded 5' primer along with a J-beta primer mix. TCRdb itself ran the 5' RACE reads through MiXCR, one entry per CDR3 protein. The data hold about 830,000 distinct CDR3 sequences, with approximately 65% observed a single time. V lost 6 bases to trimming and J lost 11 bases; unmatched junction nucleotides: 15. The CDR3 runs to 13 residues. Germline CDR1 and CDR2: DFQATT and SNEGSKA (reference sequence). The TCR comes from a man aged 25 to 40 in good health. The sequencing input was blood. V is TRBV20-1 and J is TRBJ2-5, with 7 bases identical to TRBD1. CDR3 amino acids: CSAFRQGKEEQYF. CDR3 nucleotide sequence: TGCAGTGCCTTTCGACAGGGAAAGGAGGAGCAGTACTTC.